This TCR beta chain originates from a study of radiotherapy plus CTLA-4 blockade in lung cancer. The data were produced by immunoSEQ multiplex PCR, yet TCRdb's version contains in-frame clones alone and is incomplete. The sample gives around 38,000 clones, around 86% of which show up once; around a fifth is in the top ten. Notes on this clone: Its target is unknown.

Chemo-refractory metastatic non-small-cell lung cancer patients were treated with focal radiation plus CTLA-4 blockade with ipilimumab. V shed 0 bases and J 3 bases; nucleotides not matched to a gene: 2. CDR3 length equals 15 residues. From germline, CDR1 is LNHDA and CDR2 SQIVND (reference sequence). The study, taken as a whole, reports: Alongside interferon-beta, early blood T cell clone dynamics were reportedly the best predictor of response. TCR clones originating in tumors grew in number in blood after radiotherapy plus ipilimumab.

This specimen was peripheral blood, taken from a patient treated with radiotherapy plus ipilimumab. J is TRBJ2-7 and V is TRBV19, with 10 bases fitting TRBD1. The clonotype comes from a human donor with non-small cell lung cancer whose response to radiotherapy plus ipilimumab could not be evaluated. The CDR3 is CASSIEGQGIYEQYF. The CDR3 bases are TGTGCCAGTAGTATAGAGGGACAGGGGATCTACGAGCAGTACTTC.